The next 30 T cell receptor beta chains were all read from a single sample in a study of blood T cell repertoires in COVID-19. The protocol was immunoSEQ multiplex PCR, while the TCRdb copy is restricted to in-frame clones and leaves out a portion. The data hold a few hundred thousand clones, with more than 70% observed a single time. The sample comprised peripheral blood. The receptors were sampled from a man aged 50 to 60 with active or convalescent COVID-19.

V is TRBV18 and J is TRBJ2-7; 8 bases match TRBD1. After removal of 5 bases from V and 0 bases from J, the junction contained 3 bases not matched to a gene. CDR1 is KGHSH and CDR2 is LQKENI in the germline V gene. The CDR3 has 14 amino acids. The CDR3 loop reads CASSSGGISYEQYF. As DNA, the CDR3 is TGTGCCAGCTCATCAGGGGGCATCTCCTACGAGCAGTACTTC.

This chain links TRBV21-1 with TRBJ1-2; the table names TRBD1, a call not compared with the DNA. TRBV21-1 is given as a pseudogene. This CDR3 is built from 17 residues. In nucleotides, the CDR3 is TGTGCCAGCAGCAAGGGCTCCGGGACAGGGATACGTCAGGGCTACACCTTC. This codes for CASSKGSGTGIRQGYTF.

This chain joins TRBV29-1 and TRBJ2-1; TRBD2 agrees at 8 bases. The V gene end was trimmed by 3 bases and the J gene end by 8 bases; junction bases not matched to a gene: 6. The CDR3 has 13 amino acids. Germline V gives CDR1 SQVTM, CDR2 ANQGSEA. The CDR3 sequence: CSVDERESDEQFF. The DNA for the CDR3 is TGCAGCGTTGACGAGCGGGAGTCGGATGAGCAGTTCTTC.

The chain employs TRBV28 and TRBJ1-2; D remains unclear. CDR3 length: 11 amino acids. The germline gives CDR1 MDHEN, CDR2 SYDVKM. Trimming left V 6 bases short and J 5 bases short, with 7 bases between. CDR3 region: CASSLSYGYTF. CDR3 bases: TGTGCCAGCAGCCTCAGTTATGGCTACACCTTC.

V and J are TRBV6-6 and TRBJ2-3; a possible D gene is TRBD2 (6 bases). Germline CDR1 is MNHNY and CDR2 is SVGAGI (reference sequence). V lost 0 bases, J lost 4 bases, and 11 bases lay in between. The CDR3 is 15 amino acids. Written as DNA, the CDR3 is TGTGCCAGCAGTTACTCCAGCGGGTCTTCAGATACGCAGTATTTT. Translation: CASSYSSGSSDTQYF.

The chain uses TRBV4-2 and TRBJ2-7; D unclear. V was cut by 0 bases and J by 4 bases, with 16 bases left in between. The CDR3 extends over 16 amino acids. The germline V gene encodes CDR1 LGHNA and CDR2 YNFKEQ. CDR3 DNA: TGTGCCAGCAGCCAAGACCCCAACCTGTTTGAGTACGAGCAGTACTTC. Translated, it gives CASSQDPNLFEYEQYF.

V and J are TRBV15 and TRBJ2-5; D gene unclear. The CDR3 is 14 residues long. The V end was cut by 5 bases, the J end by 2 bases, with 12 bases between. Germline V gene data show CDR1 as LNHNV and CDR2 as YYDKDF (reference sequence). The chain's CDR3 is CATSHIDQQETQYF. CDR3 sequence (DNA): TGTGCCACCAGCCATATTGATCAGCAAGAGACCCAGTACTTC. Full variable domain (missing parts from reference TRBV15 and TRBJ2-5): DAMVIQNPRYQVTQFGKPVTLSCSQTLNHNVMYWYQQKSSQAPKLLFHYYDKDFNNEADTPDNFQSRRPNTSFCFLDIRSPGLGDTAMYLCATSHIDQQETQYFGPGTRLLVL.

This clone was seen a handful of times. The CDR3 DNA follows: TGTGCCAGTACTACTCGGGGGACGGGCGCTGGAAACACCATATATTTT. Translating it yields CASTTRGTGAGNTIYF. The genes are TRBV19 and TRBJ1-3; TRBD1 might be the D (5 bases). CDR3 length: 16 amino acids. Trimming left V 7 bases short and J 2 bases short, with 18 bases between. Germline CDR1 is LNHDA and CDR2 is SQIVND (reference sequence).

The gene calls are TRBV9 and TRBJ2-2; no clear D. The CDR3 is made up of 13 amino acids. Between the trimmed V and J ends, which lost 0 bases and 6 bases, there was a span of 6 bases. Germline assignment: CDR1 SGDLS and CDR2 YYNGEE. The CDR3 loop reads CASSVGRAGELFF. The CDR3 bases are TGTGCCAGCAGCGTAGGTCGGGCCGGGGAGCTGTTTTTT.

This rearrangement joins TRBV19 to TRBJ1-1; 8 bases are shared with TRBD1. With 4 bases clipped from V and 1 base from J, the junction kept 8 bases outside the gene matches. Looked up from germline, CDR1 is LNHDA and CDR2 is SQIVND (reference sequence). The CDR3 has 16 residues. The chain's CDR3 is CASSTDRGWGNTEAFF. CDR3 coding DNA: TGTGCCAGTAGTACCGACAGGGGTTGGGGGAACACTGAAGCTTTCTTT.

This clone was seen a few times. The rearrangement links TRBV18 to TRBJ1-1; no clear D. Germline CDR1 is KGHSH and CDR2 is LQKENI. V lost 2 bases to trimming and J lost 7 bases, with 11 bases between them. The length of the CDR3 is 13 residues. The CDR3 here is CASSPGTGYEAFF. The CDR3 DNA sequence: TGTGCCAGCTCACCAGGTACGGGGTATGAAGCTTTCTTT. The full variable domain, in which reference TRBV18 and TRBJ1-1 provide the parts outside the CDR3, is NAGVMQNPRHLVRRRGQEARLRCSPMKGHSHVYWYRQLPEEGLKFMVYLQKENIIDESGMPKERFSAEFPKEGPSILRIQQVVRGDSAAYFCASSPGTGYEAFFGQGTRLTVV.

The genes are TRBV28 and TRBJ2-3; TRBD1 aligns across 10 bases. The CDR3 covers 16 residues. Trimming cost V 3 bases and J 0 bases; bases outside gene matches: 3. Looked up from germline, CDR1 is MDHEN and CDR2 is SYDVKM. The CDR3 DNA reads TGTGCCAGCAGTTTTCCGACAGGGGGCAGCACAGATACGCAGTATTTT. Amino acid sequence: CASSFPTGGSTDTQYF.

As regards this clone: Germline and junction disagree at one end, which may indicate a read error. The chain employs TRBV3-1 (or the pseudogene TRBV3-2) and TRBJ2-1; 7 nucleotides line up with TRBD2. Germline V lookup: CDR1 LGHDT, CDR2 YNNKEL (reference sequence). This CDR3 contains 14 residues. CDR3 protein: CASSLLGRPGGGVF. In DNA, the CDR3 is TGTGCCAGCAGCCTTCTGGGCCGCCCGGGAGGAGGGGTCTTC.

There are a few counts of this clone. The rearrangement uses TRBV27 and TRBJ2-1, with 8 nucleotides matching TRBD1. Germline CDR1 is MNHEY and CDR2 is SMNVEV (reference sequence). Trimming removed 6 bases from V and 9 bases from J; junction bases left unmatched: 10. The CDR3 is 14 residues long. The CDR3 protein is CASSPDRAEGEQFF. The CDR3 nucleotides are TGTGCCAGCAGCCCGGACAGGGCGGAGGGTGAGCAGTTCTTC.

The rearrangement joins TRBV29-1 to TRBJ1-2; tentative D call: TRBD1 (5 bases). The CDR3 is 13 amino acids. Per germline, CDR1 SQVTM and CDR2 ANQGSEA. The ends were cut back, 2 bases at V and 2 bases at J, with 9 bases in the middle. This CDR3 is CSVESAGNYGYTF. The CDR3 region has the DNA TGCAGCGTTGAATCCGCAGGGAACTATGGCTACACCTTC.

The rearrangement joins TRBV28 to TRBJ2-7, with 7 bases that match TRBD1. CDR1 and CDR2 from the germline V gene are MDHEN and SYDVKM. The CDR3 contains 20 residues. The ends lost 7 bases at V and 5 bases at J; junction bases unmatched: 29. This CDR3 is CASTVNPYRGQIPSTDEQYF. The CDR3 bases are TGTGCCAGCACCGTAAATCCCTACAGGGGCCAGATCCCCTCTACAGACGAGCAGTACTTC.

The chain joins TRBV5-1 to TRBJ1-1; 9 bases are shared with TRBD1. Germline values: CDR1 SGHRS, CDR2 YFSETQ. V was pared by 5 bases and J by 4 bases, with 6 bases of the junction left unmatched. The CDR3 runs to 14 residues. The CDR3 here is CASREGQGSTEAFF. CDR3 DNA: TGCGCCAGCAGGGAGGGACAGGGAAGCACTGAAGCTTTCTTT.

The chain is built from TRBV7-3 and TRBJ2-1; 14 bases match TRBD2. The CDR3 has 19 residues. V lost 0 bases to trimming and J lost 0 bases; unmatched junction nucleotides: 4. The germline gives CDR1 SGHTA, CDR2 FQGTGA. The CDR3 region is CASSLTGLAGATSYNEQFF. The CDR3 DNA reads as TGTGCCAGCAGCTTAACGGGACTAGCGGGAGCTACCTCCTACAATGAGCAGTTCTTC. Full variable domain (rest looked up from reference TRBV7-3 and TRBJ2-1): GAGVSQTPSNKVTEKGKYVELRCDPISGHTALYWYRQSLGQGPEFLIYFQGTGAADDSGLPNDRFFAVRPEGSVSTLKIQRTERGDSAVYLCASSLTGLAGATSYNEQFFGPGTRLTVL.

The chain joins TRBV10-3 to TRBJ2-7; D gene unclear. The CDR3 extends over 11 amino acids. Trimming cost V 8 bases and J 5 bases, with 10 bases left between them. Germline CDR1 reads ENHRY; CDR2 reads SYGVKD. CDR3 in amino acids: CAISAGHEQYF. The CDR3 nucleotides are TGTGCCATCTCCGCCGGTCACGAGCAGTACTTC.

V usage is TRBV7-9 and J usage is TRBJ2-2; perhaps TRBD2 as D (5 bases). There are 12 residues in the CDR3. The V end was cut by 5 bases, the J end by 7 bases, with 8 bases between. CDR1 and CDR2 from the germline V gene are SEHNR and FQNEAQ (reference sequence). This chain's CDR3 is CASSPGNGELFF. In nucleotides, the CDR3 is TGTGCCAGCAGCCCCGGGAACGGGGAGCTGTTTTTT.

V gene TRBV13 combines with J gene TRBJ2-5, with TRBD2 matching 7 bases. The CDR3 length is 17 residues. Germline trimming cut 5 bases from V and 7 bases from J; bases unmatched to any gene: 19. The germline gives CDR1 PRHDT, CDR2 FYEKMQ (reference sequence). The CDR3 is CASSRPDGSGPARTQYF. CDR3 coding DNA: TGTGCCAGCAGCCGCCCCGACGGTAGCGGGCCTGCTAGGACCCAGTACTTC.

This clone appeared a few times. The chain links TRBV20-1 to TRBJ1-5; a possible D gene is TRBD1 (6 bases). This CDR3 comprises 15 residues. Germline values: CDR1 DFQATT, CDR2 SNEGSKA (reference sequence). Trimming removed 3 bases from V and 0 bases from J, with 12 bases in between. The CDR3 loop reads CSASTGPYSNQPQHF. Written as DNA, the CDR3 is TGCAGTGCTAGTACAGGGCCCTATAGCAATCAGCCCCAGCATTTT.

The chain couples TRBV18 to TRBJ2-7; 12 bases are a match to TRBD2. Trimming removed 4 bases from V and 5 bases from J; junction bases left unmatched: 3. CDR1 and CDR2 (germline): KGHSH, LQKENI. The length of the CDR3 is 14 residues. The chain's CDR3 is CASSRTSGIDEQYF. CDR3 nucleotides: TGTGCCAGCTCACGGACTAGCGGGATCGACGAGCAGTACTTC.

V and J are TRBV5-1 and TRBJ2-3; a weak D match, TRBD2 (6 bases). CDR1 SGHRS and CDR2 YFSETQ come from the germline V gene. This CDR3 comprises 14 residues. The V end was cut by 0 bases, the J end by 1 base, with 6 bases between. CDR3 sequence (DNA): TGCGCCAGCAGCTTGGCGGGGGGCACAGATACGCAGTATTTT. It translates to CASSLAGGTDTQYF.

The chain couples TRBV30 to TRBJ2-1; 14 bases map to TRBD2. CDR1 and CDR2 from the germline V gene are GTSNPN and SVGIG (reference sequence). After removal of 4 bases from V and 9 bases from J, the junction contained 8 bases not matched to a gene. This CDR3 spans 15 amino acids. The CDR3 reads CAWTRLAGGPSEQFF. The CDR3 DNA sequence: TGTGCCTGGACCCGACTAGCGGGGGGGCCGAGTGAGCAGTTCTTC.

The chain carries TRBV24-1 and TRBJ2-5; D is perhaps TRBD2 (6 bases). CDR1 KGHDR and CDR2 SFDVKD come from the germline V gene. Trimming took off 4 bases at V and 6 bases at J, with 17 bases between the two ends. This CDR3 region has 15 residues. CDR3 in amino acids: CATSETGTAKQTQYF. CDR3 DNA: TGTGCCACCAGTGAGACTGGGACTGCTAAACAGACCCAGTACTTC.

The chain combines TRBV5-1 with TRBJ2-3, with 10 bases lining up with TRBD2. This CDR3 contains 16 residues. Germline V gene lookup returns CDR1 SGHRS and CDR2 YFSETQ. The J segment lost 5 bases and the V segment lost 3 bases, leaving 9 bases of the junction unmatched. As DNA, the CDR3 is TGCGCCAGCAGCTCCCCTAGCGGGAGAGGGGTAGATACGCAGTATTTT. Translated: CASSSPSGRGVDTQYF.

V usage is TRBV30 and J usage is TRBJ1-2; weak D call: TRBD1 (6 bases). Germline V gives CDR1 GTSNPN, CDR2 SVGIG (reference sequence). The CDR3 length is 12 residues. CDR3 nucleotides: TGTGTCACCAGGGGACCTAACTATGGCTACACCTTC. Residues: CVTRGPNYGYTF.

A few counts support this clone. V usage is TRBV27 and J usage is TRBJ1-6; D is ambiguous. This CDR3 contains 16 residues. Trimming removed 3 bases at V and 0 bases at J, with 9 bases between. CDR1 and CDR2 (germline): MNHEY, SMNVEV (reference sequence). In DNA form, the CDR3 reads TGTGCCAGCAGTTTGGTGATGAGCTCCTATAATTCACCCCTCCACTTT. It specifies CASSLVMSSYNSPLHF.

The chain combines TRBV20-1 with TRBJ2-7; 12 bases fit TRBD2. V lost 3 bases and J lost 2; bases outside the gene matches: 5. The CDR3 runs to 15 residues. From germline, CDR1 is DFQATT and CDR2 SNEGSKA (reference sequence). The CDR3 sequence is CSASPLAGGTYEQYF. The CDR3 nucleotides read TGCAGTGCTAGTCCACTAGCGGGAGGAACCTACGAGCAGTACTTC.